Each of the 27 T cell receptor beta chains below was sequenced from the same sample in a study of T-cell memory formation after mild COVID-19. TCRdb used MiXCR to reprocess the 5' RACE reads, holding one entry per CDR3 protein. The sample comprises 200,000 to 300,000 distinct CDR3 sequences, approximately 15% of which are singletons, and around 20% rests with the top ten. The sample was PBMCs or a T cell subset sorted from them (not recorded which). These receptors were taken from a man between 18 and 35 years old who had mild COVID-19 (a few samples of this study predate the infection). Cell type and time point are not known.

This clonotype was seen more than once but under ten times. The chain links TRBV13 to TRBJ2-1; D ambiguous. Trimming removed 5 bases at V and 10 bases at J, with 9 bases between. CDR1 PRHDT and CDR2 FYEKMQ come from the germline V gene (reference sequence). The CDR3 length is 11 residues. The CDR3 DNA reads as TGTGCCAGCAGCCACAGCAGCGAGCAGTTCTTC. Amino acids: CASSHSSEQFF.

The chain carries TRBV4-1 and TRBJ2-3; D is undetermined. Trimming took 4 bases from V and 4 from J, leaving 15 bases between them. This CDR3 is 15 amino acids long. CDR1 is MGHRA and CDR2 is YSYEKL in the germline V gene. The CDR3 sequence is CASSRQVRSADTQYF. CDR3 sequence (DNA): TGCGCCAGCAGCCGCCAGGTTCGCAGCGCAGATACGCAGTATTTT.

The V gene is TRBV11-2, the J gene TRBJ2-7; 9 positions match TRBD1. Germline V gene data show CDR1 as SGHAT and CDR2 as FQNNGV. CDR3 size: 15 residues. After removal of 5 bases from V and 5 bases from J, the junction contained 10 bases not matched to a gene. As DNA, the CDR3 is TGTGCCAGCAGCACCTCGGGGACAGGGCTCAACGAGCAGTACGTC. Translated: CASSTSGTGLNEQYV.

At least ten counts were recorded for this clonotype. The chain carries TRBV10-3 and TRBJ2-1, with 7 nucleotides matching TRBD2. CDR1 and CDR2 (germline): ENHRY, SYGVKD. This CDR3 spans 18 amino acids. The V and J ends lost 4 bases and 5 bases, in that order; junction bases with no gene match: 17. CDR3: CAISGAGWRSGVHNEQFF. The DNA of the CDR3 is TGTGCCATCAGTGGGGCAGGGTGGAGGAGCGGGGTCCACAATGAGCAGTTCTTC.

This clonotype was counted at least ten times. The chain carries TRBV7-2 and TRBJ2-3; D ambiguous. CDR1 and CDR2 from the germline V gene are SGHTA and FQGNSA. V lost 5 bases and J 1 base, leaving 16 bases between the germline ends. CDR3 length equals 16 residues. For the CDR3, the DNA is TGTGCCAGCAGCCCTGGGCATACCTCTGGCACAGATACGCAGTATTTT. This codes for CASSPGHTSGTDTQYF.

The chain uses TRBV20-1 and TRBJ1-2, with 7 bases fitting TRBD1. After removal of 0 bases from V and 1 base from J, the junction contained 5 bases not matched to a gene. CDR3 length: 15 residues. From germline, CDR1 is DFQATT and CDR2 SNEGSKA (reference sequence). The CDR3 reads CSARDGDSVNYGYTF. CDR3 coding DNA: TGCAGTGCTAGAGATGGGGACAGCGTTAACTATGGCTACACCTTC.

The chain couples TRBV5-1 to TRBJ2-3; D possibly corresponds to TRBD2 (6 bases). V lost 0 bases to trimming and J lost 2 bases, with 10 bases between them. Germline assignment: CDR1 SGHRS and CDR2 YFSETQ. The length of the CDR3 is 15 residues. CDR3 amino acids: CASSLETGVTDTQYF. CDR3 nucleotides: TGCGCCAGCAGCTTGGAGACGGGGGTCACAGATACGCAGTATTTT.

This chain uses TRBV11-2 with TRBJ1-1; possible D gene TRBD1, 5 bases. Deletions cut 3 bases from V and 4 bases from J, with 12 bases between. CDR3 length equals 14 residues. Germline CDR1 SGHAT, CDR2 FQNNGV. The CDR3 nucleotides are TGTGCCAGCAGCTTTAGTGGGGGGGGCACTGAAGCTTTCTTT. It encodes CASSFSGGGTEAFF.

This chain uses TRBV12-3 or TRBV12-4 with TRBJ2-5, with 11 bases that match TRBD2. The CDR3 totals 16 residues. The V and J ends lost 5 bases and 7 bases, in that order; junction bases with no gene match: 12. The CDR3 DNA is TGTGCCAGCAGTCCTCAACTAGCGGGGGTCGTTAGGACCCAGTACTTC. Translating gives CASSPQLAGVVRTQYF.

The chain couples TRBV7-9 to TRBJ2-7, with TRBD2 identical over 7 bases. The ends lost 1 base at V and 6 bases at J; junction bases unmatched: 12. Germline CDR1 and CDR2: SEHNR and FQNEAQ (reference sequence). The CDR3 extends over 16 amino acids. As DNA, the CDR3 is TGTGCCAGCAGCTTAGTCACTGGGACTACCGTTCTCGAGCAGTACTTC. It codes for CASSLVTGTTVLEQYF.

This clonotype has more than one count but fewer than ten. This chain connects TRBV7-9 to TRBJ2-3; the D is unclear. This CDR3 has 15 residues. Germline V lookup: CDR1 SEHNR, CDR2 FQNEAQ (reference sequence). V gave up 1 base and J gave up 4 bases, with 12 bases separating them. The CDR3 region is CASSLVQLRPDTQYF. The CDR3 bases are TGTGCCAGCAGCTTAGTACAGCTCCGTCCAGATACGCAGTATTTT.

V gene TRBV7-2 combines with J gene TRBJ2-6, with 10 bases identical to TRBD1. V was pared by 8 bases and J by 0 bases, with 10 bases of the junction left unmatched. This CDR3 region has 18 residues. Germline loops: CDR1 SGHTA, CDR2 FQGNSA. CDR3 sequence (DNA): TGTGCCAGCGCTTTGGGGGACAGGGGCCTCTCTGGGGCCAACGTCCTGACTTTC. Encoded protein: CASALGDRGLSGANVLTF.

This clonotype was counted between two and nine times. CDR3 DNA: TGTGCCAGCAGTTCTCCGGGACAGAGTTACAATGAGCAGTTCTTC. The encoded protein is CASSSPGQSYNEQFF. The chain is built from TRBV12-3 or TRBV12-4 and TRBJ2-1; TRBD1 agrees at 7 bases. The CDR3 spans 15 residues. With 4 bases clipped from V and 4 bases from J, the junction kept 7 bases outside the gene matches.

J is TRBJ1-1 and V is TRBV12-3 or TRBV12-4; no clear D. Trimming took 5 bases from V and 4 from J, leaving 14 bases between them. The CDR3 length is 14 residues. CDR3 region: CASSPRPWGTEAFF. CDR3 nucleotides: TGTGCCAGCAGTCCCCGACCATGGGGCACTGAAGCTTTCTTT.

This chain connects TRBV20-1 to TRBJ1-2, with TRBD1 as a possible D gene (5 bases). V was cut by 6 bases and J by 5 bases, with 13 bases left in between. The germline CDR1 and CDR2 sequences are DFQATT and SNEGSKA (reference sequence). The CDR3 contains 12 residues. The CDR3 nucleotides are TGCAGTGCGGTGAGGGGAGCTTATGGCTACACCTTC. Amino acids: CSAVRGAYGYTF.

This clonotype was seen a handful of times. The rearrangement joins TRBV3-1 to TRBJ2-1, with D possibly being TRBD1 or TRBD2 (5 bases each). Trimming removed 1 base at V and 8 bases at J, with 9 bases between. The CDR3 has 13 residues. Germline CDR1 and CDR2: LGHDT and YNNKEL (reference sequence). The DNA of the CDR3 is TGTGCCAGCAGCCAAGTGAAGGGACATGAGCAGTTCTTC. Translated: CASSQVKGHEQFF.

This clonotype was recorded a few times. The chain couples TRBV7-9 to TRBJ2-7; TRBD1 matches at 7 bases. J lost 1 base, V lost 2 bases, and 8 bases had no gene match. CDR3 length: 16 amino acids. Germline V CDR1 and CDR2: SEHNR, FQNEAQ (reference sequence). CDR3 loop: CASSLTTGTASYEQYF. The CDR3 nucleotides are TGTGCCAGCAGCTTAACGACCGGGACAGCGTCCTACGAGCAGTACTTC.

This clonotype appeared a few times. CDR3 amino acids: CATSRDYGSAYSYEQYF. In DNA, the CDR3 is TGTGCCACCAGCAGAGATTATGGGTCGGCCTACAGCTACGAGCAGTACTTC. J is TRBJ2-7 and V is TRBV15; D gene ambiguous. This CDR3 region has 17 residues. Between the trimmed V and J ends, which lost 0 bases and 3 bases, there was a span of 18 bases. Germline assignment: CDR1 LNHNV and CDR2 YYDKDF (reference sequence).

The rearrangement joins TRBV6-1 to TRBJ1-1; D is possibly TRBD1 (6 bases). V dropped 11 bases and J dropped 7 bases, with 14 bases sitting between them. The germline V gene encodes CDR1 MNHNS and CDR2 SASEGT. This CDR3 is 11 amino acids long. CDR3 sequence: CAGIIRGEAFF. The CDR3 coding sequence is TGTGCCGGGATAATCAGGGGTGAAGCTTTCTTT.

The gene calls are TRBV2 and TRBJ2-1; 9 nucleotides line up with TRBD1. V shed 6 bases, J shed 9 bases, and the junction held 12 bases outside the gene matches. CDR3 length equals 15 residues. Germline V gene lookup returns CDR1 SNHLY and CDR2 FYNNEI. This chain's CDR3 is CASSDMDRGRGEQFF. The DNA of the CDR3 is TGTGCCAGCAGCGATATGGACAGGGGTCGAGGTGAGCAGTTCTTC. The complete variable domain, with remaining parts taken from reference TRBV2 and TRBJ2-1, reads EPEVTQTPSHQVTQMGQEVILRCVPISNHLYFYWYRQILGQKVEFLVSFYNNEISEKSEIFDDQFSVERPDGSNFTLKIRSTKLEDSAMYFCASSDMDRGRGEQFFGPGTRLTVL.

The chain's CDR3 is CASSQGTTAVETQYF. The CDR3 DNA reads TGTGCCAGCAGCCAAGGGACTACCGCGGTTGAGACCCAGTACTTC. The gene calls are TRBV4-2 and TRBJ2-5; the D gene is possibly TRBD2 (6 bases). The CDR3 is 15 residues long. From germline, CDR1 is LGHNA and CDR2 YNFKEQ. V was shortened by 1 base and J by 5 bases, with 14 bases between the two germline ends.

This clonotype was recorded a few times. The chain has TRBV7-2 and TRBJ2-5; 10 nucleotides line up with TRBD2. Germline V gives CDR1 SGHTA, CDR2 FQGNSA. The CDR3 contains 15 residues. With 5 bases clipped from V and 2 bases from J, the junction kept 5 bases outside the gene matches. The CDR3 DNA reads TGTGCCAGCAGCCCCCAGCGGGGGGGACAAGAGACCCAGTACTTC. The encoded protein is CASSPQRGGQETQYF. The whole variable domain, filled in from reference TRBV7-2 and TRBJ2-5, reads GAGVSQSPSNKVTEKGKDVELRCDPISGHTALYWYRQSLGQGLEFLIYFQGNSAPDKSGLPSDRFSAERTGGSVSTLTIQRTQQEDSAVYLCASSPQRGGQETQYFGPGTRLLVL.

This clonotype was recorded a few times. V and J are TRBV5-1 and TRBJ2-5; 10 bases fit TRBD2. CDR3 length: 15 residues. The V segment lost 0 bases and the J segment 5 bases; nucleotides outside the gene matches: 4. Germline V gene lookup returns CDR1 SGHRS and CDR2 YFSETQ. CDR3 sequence: CASSLAGTSDETQYF. In DNA, the CDR3 is TGCGCCAGCAGCTTGGCCGGGACTAGCGATGAGACCCAGTACTTC.

This clonotype came up a few times. V usage is TRBV5-1 and J usage is TRBJ2-3; 9 bases fit TRBD2. Germline CDR1 is SGHRS and CDR2 is YFSETQ. Trimming removed 4 bases from V and 4 bases from J; junction bases left unmatched: 10. CDR3 length: 16 amino acids. CDR3 bases: TGCGCCAGCAGCCTCTTTAGCGGGGGAGCGGCAGATACGCAGTATTTT. Residues: CASSLFSGGAADTQYF.

The chain couples TRBV5-5 to TRBJ1-2; unclear D gene. Germline V gives CDR1 SGHKS, CDR2 YYEKEE (reference sequence). Trimming removed 3 bases from V and 4 bases from J, with 16 bases in between. The CDR3 has 15 amino acids. The CDR3 loop reads CASSSAASGSYGYTF. The CDR3 DNA reads TGTGCCAGCAGCTCCGCCGCCTCGGGAAGCTATGGCTACACCTTC.

This chain links TRBV7-4 with TRBJ2-7; 15 nucleotides agree with TRBD2. The CDR3 loop spans 20 amino acids. V shed 4 bases, J shed 0 bases, and the junction held 13 bases outside the gene matches. CDR1 and CDR2 (germline): SGHVT, SQSDAQ. CDR3 sequence: CASSSYEGLAGGISSYEQYV. The DNA for the CDR3 is TGTGCCAGCAGCTCATACGAGGGACTAGCGGGGGGCATTAGCTCCTACGAGCAGTACGTC.

The chain combines TRBV5-1 with TRBJ2-5; 7 bases are shared with TRBD1. With 7 bases clipped from V and 5 bases from J, the junction kept 11 bases outside the gene matches. The CDR3 is 14 residues long. Germline CDR1 and CDR2: SGHRS and YFSETQ. The CDR3 nucleotides read TGCGCCAGCCAACCGACAGGGCCGTACGAGACCCAGTACTTC. It is translated as CASQPTGPYETQYF.